Listed here is a single T cell receptor (beta chain). Its antigen is as yet unknown. MiXCR, applied by TCRdb to the reads, yields one record per CDR3 protein. The data show hundreds of thousands of distinct CDR3 sequences, around a third seen once. Germline V CDR1 and CDR2: SGHDT, YYEEEE. V was pared by 2 bases and J by 8 bases, with 9 bases of the junction left unmatched. The CDR3 covers 15 residues. The data originate from a study of T cell repertoires in cytomegalovirus infection. The sequence derives from a human donor in good health (CMV status not recorded). Some clones in this sample may be carry-over from other donors' samples. The sequencing here drew on cultured PBMCs, taken from culture after CMV antigen stimulation. The chain recombines TRBV5-6 with TRBJ1-5; TRBD1 matches 8 bases. DNA of the CDR3: TGTGCCAGCAGCTTAGGGGACAGGAGGATTGAGCCCCAGCATTTT. The encoded protein is CASSLGDRRIEPQHF.